The 15 T cell receptor beta chains reported below all come from one sample, sequenced in a study of blood T cell dynamics during melanoma immunotherapy. Generated by immunoSEQ multiplex PCR, the TCRdb table keeps only in-frame clones and is missing some. In the table there are about 7,600 clones, around 85% of which are singletons. The time point: week 3, after first cycle of checkpoint inhibitor. Sequences were derived from blood, sampled from a patient treated with checkpoint blockade. Receptors originate from a human donor with melanoma.

V and J are TRBV6-5 and TRBJ1-1; D gene uncertain. CDR3 length: 14 amino acids. Germline CDR1 MNHEY, CDR2 SVGAGI. V lost 1 base to trimming and J lost 8 bases, with 14 bases between them. The CDR3 DNA reads as TGTGCCAGCAGTTACTATAACAGCGAAACCGAAGCTTTCTTT. Its protein is CASSYYNSETEAFF.

This chain uses TRBV18 with TRBJ2-7; no clear D. Germline loops: CDR1 KGHSH, CDR2 LQKENI. CDR3 length: 15 amino acids. The ends were cut back, 0 bases at V and 3 bases at J, with 12 bases in the middle. In DNA, the CDR3 is TGTGCCAGCTCACCACCGTCCAAGCCGGGCTACGAGCAGTACTTC. Protein sequence: CASSPPSKPGYEQYF.

This sequence joins TRBV18 and TRBJ2-7; 10 bases match TRBD1. The CDR3 consists of 14 residues. Germline V lookup: CDR1 KGHSH, CDR2 LQKENI. J lost 5 bases, V lost 5 bases, and 6 bases had no gene match. The CDR3 spells CASSVGQGPDEQYF. CDR3 nucleotide sequence: TGTGCCAGCTCAGTGGGACAGGGGCCCGACGAGCAGTACTTC.

The chain is built from TRBV5-4 and TRBJ1-4; 7 bases fit TRBD1. The CDR3 length is 16 residues. CDR1 and CDR2 (germline): SGHNT, YYREEE (reference sequence). Unmatched junction bases numbered 6, after V lost 0 bases and J lost 4 bases. The CDR3 nucleotides read TGTGCCAGCAGCTTGGGGGGACAGACTCATAATGAAAAACTGTTTTTT. Protein: CASSLGGQTHNEKLFF.

The J gene is TRBJ1-2, the V gene TRBV4-1; no firm D call. V was pared by 1 base and J by 7 bases, with 19 bases between. This CDR3 has 16 amino acids. Germline V CDR1 and CDR2: MGHRA, YSYEKL. CDR3 DNA sequence: TGCGCCAGCAGCCAAGGAGCCCTTCAGGAATCTCGTGGCTACACCTTC. Residues: CASSQGALQESRGYTF.

The chain is built from TRBV5-4 and TRBJ1-1, with a weak D call TRBD1 (5 bases). The V end lost 4 bases, the J end lost 2 bases, and 9 bases lay between the germline ends. The CDR3 loop spans 13 amino acids. The germline gives CDR1 SGHNT, CDR2 YYREEE (reference sequence). CDR3 region: CASSRGQNTEAFF. CDR3 DNA sequence: TGTGCCAGCAGCCGGGGCCAAAACACTGAAGCTTTCTTT.

This clone showed up just a few times. The chain employs TRBV7-9 and TRBJ1-2, with D hard to call. Looked up from germline, CDR1 is SEHNR and CDR2 is FQNEAQ (reference sequence). CDR3 size: 15 residues. Trimming left V 5 bases short and J 7 bases short, with 20 bases between. CDR3 DNA sequence: TGTGCCAGCAGCCTACCCACAGCTGGGGTGATTGGCTACACCTTC. Encoded protein: CASSLPTAGVIGYTF. Supplemented by reference TRBV7-9 and TRBJ1-2, the full variable domain reads DTGVSQNPRHKITKRGQNVTFRCDPISEHNRLYWYRQTLGQGPEFLTYFQNEAQLEKSRLLSDRFSAERPKGSFSTLEIQRTEQGDSAMYLCASSLPTAGVIGYTFGSGTRLTVV.

CDR3 protein: CASSWGAGGRSNEQFF. DNA for the CDR3: TGCGCCAGCAGTTGGGGAGCGGGAGGGCGCAGCAATGAGCAGTTCTTC. The gene calls are TRBV5-1 and TRBJ2-1; 10 nucleotides line up with TRBD2. CDR3 size: 16 residues. Trimming took 5 bases from V and 6 from J; bases not matched to a gene: 11. Per germline, CDR1 SGHRS and CDR2 YFSETQ.

The chain has TRBV5-1 and TRBJ2-1; 8 nucleotides agree with TRBD2. V was clipped by 6 bases and J by 4 bases; unmatched bases: 6. Looked up from germline, CDR1 is SGHRS and CDR2 is YFSETQ. This CDR3 comprises 14 residues. CDR3 DNA sequence: TGCGCCAGCAAAGCGGGAGATATTTACAATGAGCAGTTCTTC. This codes for CASKAGDIYNEQFF.

V is TRBV9 and J is TRBJ1-3; 7 nucleotides line up with TRBD1. J gave up 1 base and V 3 bases, and 7 bases lay outside the gene matches. Germline assignment: CDR1 SGDLS and CDR2 YYNGEE. The length of the CDR3 is 16 residues. CDR3 amino acids: CASSAATGESGNTIYF. CDR3 coding DNA: TGTGCCAGCAGCGCTGCTACAGGGGAGTCTGGAAACACCATATATTTT.

This chain connects TRBV2 to TRBJ2-5, with D perhaps TRBD2 (5 bases). The germline V gene has CDR1 SNHLY and CDR2 FYNNEI. CDR3 length: 14 residues. Trimming left V 6 bases short and J 4 bases short, with 15 bases between. CDR3 residues: CASRANGVRETQYF. The CDR3 nucleotides read TGTGCCAGCAGGGCGAACGGGGTGCGAGAGACCCAGTACTTC.

The chain combines TRBV6-5 with TRBJ2-5; 7 positions match TRBD1. Judging by the DNA end, TRBJ2-7 fits better; the J call may be wrong. The CDR3 is 14 residues long. From germline, CDR1 is MNHEY and CDR2 SVGAGI. The CDR3 DNA is TGTGCCAGCAGTTACTCGACAGGGACCTACGAGCAGTACTTC. Its translation is CASSYSTGTYEQYF.

This clone showed up just a few times. The V call is TRBV29-1, the J call TRBJ2-7; D is uncertain. The ends were cut back, 4 bases at V and 2 bases at J, with 6 bases in the middle. Germline assignment: CDR1 SQVTM and CDR2 ANQGSEA. The CDR3 totals 11 residues. The CDR3 DNA sequence: TGCAGCGTTGCAGGCACCTACGAGCAGTACTTC. Its protein is CSVAGTYEQYF.

V usage is TRBV19 and J usage is TRBJ1-5; D is ambiguous. Germline values: CDR1 LNHDA, CDR2 SQIVND (reference sequence). V was pared by 4 bases and J by 5 bases, with 9 bases between. The CDR3 runs to 13 residues. The CDR3 is CASSSRPDQPQHF. The CDR3 region has the DNA TGTGCCAGTAGTAGTCGTCCAGATCAGCCCCAGCATTTT.

The chain employs TRBV10-3 and TRBJ1-5, with D hard to call. The CDR3 has 12 residues. Between the trimmed V and J ends, which lost 3 bases and 4 bases, there was a span of 4 bases. In germline, CDR1 is ENHRY, CDR2 SYGVKD. CDR3 coding DNA: TGTGCCATCAGTGATTCTAATCAGCCCCAGCATTTT. Translation: CAISDSNQPQHF.